The rows below give T cell receptor beta chains drawn from one sample of a study of regulatory T cells in long-lasting Graves disease. TCRdb itself ran the multiplex PCR reads through MiXCR, one entry per CDR3 protein. The sample lists around 480,000 distinct CDR3 sequences, roughly 15% seen once, with around 25% in the top ten. This same sample was also part of a study on T cells in Graves' hyperthyroidism and ophthalmopathy.

This sample comprised peripheral blood mononuclear cells (PBMCs), obtained at new diagnosis, from a patient treated with antithyroid drugs. Receptor source: a woman aged 35-60 years with Graves disease. Both conserved end residues are part of each CDR3. D genes are given only for firm matches. Size is stated for part of the rows, as once, few or many counts, or as a class when the clone is expanded.

d_call	cdr3_length	j_call	v_call	clone_size	cdr3_nt	cdr3_aa
.	15	TRBJ1-6	TRBV18	many	TGTGCCAGCTCACCCTCTGGGGGAACGAGATCACCCCTCCACTTT	CASSPSGGTRSPLHF
.	13	TRBJ1-2	TRBV27	.	TGTGCCAGCAGTCGCCTCGGAAACTATGGCTACACCTTC	CASSRLGNYGYTF
.	15	TRBJ2-3	TRBV5-1	many	TGCGCCAGCAGCTTTGGCATCGGGAACACAGATACGCAGTATTTT	CASSFGIGNTDTQYF
.	13	TRBJ1-2	TRBV20-1	.	TGCAGTGCTTATCCGGGAGCGGACTATGGCTACACCTTC	CSAYPGADYGYTF
.	13	TRBJ1-1	TRBV3-1	many	TGTGCCAGCAGCCAGACCGGGACAAGTGAAGCTTTCTTT	CASSQTGTSEAFF
.	15	TRBJ2-7	TRBV2	many	TGTGCCAGCAGTTTAGACGGGGCAGTTAAACCACAGCAGTACTTC	CASSLDGAVKPQQYF
TRBD1	14	TRBJ1-2	TRBV7-9	.	TGTGCCAGCAGCTTAGAGGACAGGTTAAATGGCTACACCTTC	CASSLEDRLNGYTF
.	15	TRBJ2-4	TRBV7-8	many	TGTGCCAGCAGCTCGGATGGGACGGATAAAAACATTCAGTACTTC	CASSSDGTDKNIQYF
TRBD1	15	TRBJ2-1	TRBV5-1	.	TGTGCCAGCAGCTTGGTCGGCAGGGGGTTCAATGAGCAGTTCTTC	CASSLVGRGFNEQFF
.	15	TRBJ1-5	TRBV12-3/TRBV12-4	many	TGTGCCAGCAGTTTAGAGAACCTAAAGCATCAGCCCCAGCATTTT	CASSLENLKHQPQHF
.	13	TRBJ1-5	TRBV20-1	many	TGCAGTGCCCCTCCCGTGGGCAATCAGCCCCAGCATTTT	CSAPPVGNQPQHF
TRBD2	15	TRBJ2-3	TRBV5-1	few	TGCGCCAGCAGCTTGGCGGCAGCGGGGGCGGATACGCAGTATTTT	CASSLAAAGADTQYF
.	12	TRBJ2-3	TRBV11-2	many	TGTGCCAGCAGCGAGCTACGGGCTACGCAGTATTTT	CASSELRATQYF
.	15	TRBJ1-4	TRBV28	many	TGTGCCAGCAGTTTCGGAAGTGCCGCTAATGAAAAACTGTTTTTT	CASSFGSAANEKLFF
.	11	TRBJ1-1	TRBV7-2	many	TGTGCCAGCAGGGGAGGGTCAAAGGCTTTCTTT	CASRGGSKAFF
.	17	TRBJ1-5	TRBV6-2/TRBV6-3	.	TGTGCCAGCAGTGAACAGCACAGGGTGCAGAGCAATCAGCCCCAGCATTTT	CASSEQHRVQSNQPQHF
.	14	TRBJ1-5	TRBV27	few	TGTGCCAGCAGTTTAGGGGCAGAGAACCAGCCCCAGCATTTT	CASSLGAENQPQHF
.	13	TRBJ2-2	TRBV12-3/TRBV12-4	.	TGTGCCAGCAGTTTACAGTCCACCGGGGAGCTGTTTTTT	CASSLQSTGELFF
.	13	TRBJ1-2	TRBV5-1	few	TGCGCCAGCAGCTTGGGGGGCGGCAGAGGCTACACCTTC	CASSLGGGRGYTF
TRBD1	14	TRBJ1-2	TRBV7-2	many	TGTGCCAGCAGCCGGGACAGGGGAGGCTATGGCTACACCTTC	CASSRDRGGYGYTF
TRBD1	16	TRBJ2-7	TRBV28	many	TGTGCCAGCAGAGGACAGGGGGCTGAAGAGGCCTACGAGCAGTACTTC	CASRGQGAEEAYEQYF
TRBD1	13	TRBJ1-1	TRBV6-1	few	TGTCGCGCCTCCGGGACAGGGAACACTGAAGCTTTCTTT	CRASGTGNTEAFF
.	17	TRBJ1-3	TRBV7-9	.	TGTGCCAGCAGCTCGTACTATACAGGGTTGGTTGGAAACACCATATATTTT	CASSSYYTGLVGNTIYF
.	11	TRBJ1-2	TRBV6-1	few	TGTGCCAGCATTTCAGGGTATGGCTACACCTTC	CASISGYGYTF
.	15	TRBJ2-7	TRBV27	many	TGTGCCAGCAGCTTCGGGTTCGACGTGAACAACGAGCAGTACTTC	CASSFGFDVNNEQYF